Each of the 29 T cell receptor beta chains below was sequenced from the same sample in a study of graft-versus-host responses after intestinal transplantation. No antigens are known for them. TCRdb's table, derived via immunoSEQ multiplex PCR, lists solely in-frame clones and lacks some. The sample contains around 97,000 clones, over 80% of which appear only once. Material: unstimulated CD8+ T cells sorted from spleen or lymph node cells, obtained before intestinal transplant. Receptor source: a human donor who received an intestinal transplant.

V usage is TRBV30 and J usage is TRBJ1-6; D is undetermined. CDR1 is GTSNPN, CDR2 SVGIG, per germline (reference sequence). The V gene lost 0 bases and the J gene lost 5 bases, with 5 bases spanning the gap. The CDR3 has 13 residues. In nucleotides, the CDR3 is TGTGCCTGGAGTGTACTGGATAATTCACCCCTCCACTTT. Translation gives CAWSVLDNSPLHF.

This chain joins TRBV27 and TRBJ2-5; 7 positions agree with TRBD1. The J call may be faulty, since TRBJ2-7 better matches the DNA end. From germline, CDR1 is MNHEY and CDR2 SMNVEV (reference sequence). The CDR3 runs 15 residues. For the CDR3, the DNA is TGTGCCAGCAGTTTCCGGGACAGCGTCTCCTACGAGCAGTACTTC. Its translation: CASSFRDSVSYEQYF.

This sequence joins TRBV6-6 and TRBJ2-3; D is unclear. Deletions cut 0 bases from V and 10 bases from J, with 11 bases between. CDR3 length: 13 residues. Germline V gene sequence: CDR1 MNHNY, CDR2 SVGAGI (reference sequence). This CDR3 is CASSYSHTSPQYF. DNA of the CDR3: TGTGCCAGCAGTTACTCCCACACCTCCCCGCAGTATTTT.

The chain couples TRBV28 to TRBJ2-6, with D uncertain. V was pared by 2 bases and J by 5 bases, with 22 bases between. Germline-derived CDR1 and CDR2 are MDHEN and SYDVKM. The CDR3 has 19 amino acids. CDR3 loop: CASSLMSGPAEFWANVLTF. DNA of the CDR3: TGTGCCAGCAGTTTAATGTCTGGGCCCGCCGAGTTTTGGGCCAACGTCCTGACTTTC. The entire variable domain, with the rest obtained from reference TRBV28 and TRBJ2-6, is as follows: DVKVTQSSRYLVKRTGEKVFLECVQDMDHENMFWYRQDPGLGLRLIYFSYDVKMKEKGDIPEGYSVSREKKERFSLILESASTNQTSMYLCASSLMSGPAEFWANVLTFGAGSRLTVL.

The count of this clone is one. The rearrangement uses TRBV6-5 and TRBJ1-1, with 7 bases identical to TRBD1. CDR1 and CDR2 (germline): MNHEY, SVGAGI. Trimming at V came to 6 bases and at J to 4 bases, leaving 5 bases not matched to a gene. The CDR3 contains 13 residues. The CDR3 sequence is CASSQGGVTEAFF. In DNA form, the CDR3 reads TGTGCCAGCAGCCAGGGGGGGGTCACTGAAGCTTTCTTT.

This chain joins TRBV4-2 and TRBJ1-5; D not certain. Trimming left V 0 bases short and J 0 bases short, with 9 bases between. CDR3 length: 16 residues. Germline CDR1 is LGHNA and CDR2 is YNFKEQ. The CDR3 DNA follows: TGTGCCAGCAGCCAAGATACGGGTTTTAGCAATCAGCCCCAGCATTTT. It encodes CASSQDTGFSNQPQHF.

This sequence joins TRBV6-6 and TRBJ2-1; D may match TRBD1 or TRBD2 (6 bases each). This CDR3 comprises 14 residues. Trimming left V 3 bases short and J 7 bases short, with 13 bases between. The germline V gene has CDR1 MNHNY and CDR2 SVGAGI (reference sequence). In DNA, the CDR3 is TGTGCCAGCAGTTATGGGGGGCGCAATAATGAGCAGTTCTTC. The encoded protein is CASSYGGRNNEQFF.

The chain has TRBV29-1 and TRBJ2-2; the match to TRBD2 covers 9 bases. The CDR3 consists of 15 residues. The ends lost 4 bases at V and 8 bases at J; junction bases unmatched: 11. The germline V gene encodes CDR1 SQVTM and CDR2 ANQGSEA. The CDR3 nucleotides read TGCAGCGTTGCTGAGCGGGAGGCCTTCGCAGGGGAGCTGTTTTTT. Protein sequence: CSVAEREAFAGELFF.

J is TRBJ1-6 and V is TRBV5-1; no clear D. Germline CDR1 reads SGHRS; CDR2 reads YFSETQ. V was trimmed by 3 bases and J by 7 bases, leaving 8 bases between them. The CDR3 extends over 13 amino acids. CDR3: CASSSWGNSPLHF. Here the CDR3 DNA reads TGCGCCAGCAGCTCCTGGGGAAATTCACCCCTCCACTTT.

The chain couples TRBV6-5 to TRBJ1-1, with a possible D match to TRBD1 (6 bases). Germline V gene lookup returns CDR1 MNHEY and CDR2 SVGAGI. The length of the CDR3 is 15 residues. V was shortened by 2 bases and J by 8 bases, with 18 bases between the two germline ends. CDR3 in DNA: TGTGCCAGCAGTTACGCGGACATTACCCAGGGGGAAGCTTTCTTT. Translation: CASSYADITQGEAFF.

V is TRBV11-3 and J is TRBJ2-3; D gene uncertain. CDR1 and CDR2 from the germline V gene are SGHNT and YENEEA. Trimming left V 5 bases short and J 3 bases short, with 0 bases between. The CDR3 length is 10 residues. CDR3 loop: CASSTDTQYF. The CDR3 bases are TGTGCCAGCAGCACAGATACGCAGTATTTT.

The chain uses TRBV4-2 and TRBJ1-5; 7 bases map to TRBD1. CDR3 size: 16 residues. V shed 5 bases, J shed 0 bases, and the junction held 7 bases outside the gene matches. Germline CDR1 and CDR2: LGHNA and YNFKEQ. Here the CDR3 DNA reads TGTGCCAGCAGCTTACTAGGACAGGATAGCAATCAGCCCCAGCATTTT. It yields the protein CASSLLGQDSNQPQHF.

Here the CDR3 DNA reads TGCGCCAGCAGTGCAGCTGGAAACACAGATACGCAGTATTTT. Protein: CASSAAGNTDTQYF. The chain uses TRBV5-1 and TRBJ2-3; D not certain. CDR3 length equals 14 residues. The germline V gene encodes CDR1 SGHRS and CDR2 YFSETQ. V was clipped by 5 bases and J by 2 bases, with 12 bases between them.

The chain carries TRBV27 and TRBJ1-1; TRBD1 might be the D (6 bases). Germline V CDR1 and CDR2: MNHEY, SMNVEV (reference sequence). V lost 6 bases and J 0 bases, leaving 14 bases between the germline ends. CDR3 length: 15 residues. Written as DNA, the CDR3 is TGTGCCAGCAGCCTAATCAGGGGCATGAACACTGAAGCTTTCTTT. As protein: CASSLIRGMNTEAFF.

V and J are TRBV28 and TRBJ2-7; 8 bases match TRBD2. The CDR3 runs to 16 residues. V lost 4 bases to trimming and J lost 6 bases; unmatched junction nucleotides: 14. CDR1 and CDR2 (germline): MDHEN, SYDVKM. The CDR3 region is CASSSDTGTRSFEQYF. CDR3 sequence (DNA): TGTGCCAGCAGTTCTGACACCGGGACTAGATCTTTCGAGCAGTACTTC.

V and J are TRBV29-1 and TRBJ2-5; perhaps D is TRBD1 or TRBD2 (5 bases each). Trimming cost V 6 bases and J 10 bases, with 18 bases left between them. CDR1 is SQVTM, CDR2 ANQGSEA, per germline. The CDR3 is 12 amino acids. CDR3 sequence (DNA): TGCAGCGTCGAAAAGGGGACCTCGGTCCAGTACTTC. Translating it yields CSVEKGTSVQYF.

The rearrangement links TRBV13 to TRBJ2-3, with a weak D call TRBD2 (5 bases). There are 14 residues in the CDR3. Germline lookup yields CDR1 PRHDT and CDR2 FYEKMQ (reference sequence). Trimming stripped 5 bases from V and 3 bases from J, with 12 bases between. This CDR3 reads CASSLARVTDTQYF. In nucleotides, the CDR3 is TGTGCCAGCAGCCTAGCCCGAGTGACAGATACGCAGTATTTT.

This clone was counted a single time. V usage is TRBV15 and J usage is TRBJ2-7; D is perhaps TRBD1 or TRBD2 (6 bases each). This CDR3 contains 15 residues. The germline V gene encodes CDR1 LNHNV and CDR2 YYDKDF (reference sequence). With 2 bases removed from V and 4 bases from J, the gap between germline ends came to 15 bases. CDR3 amino acids: CATSRTPPGAYEQYF. The CDR3 bases are TGTGCCACCAGCAGAACCCCCCCGGGGGCTTACGAGCAGTACTTC.

V is TRBV7-3 and J is TRBJ2-1; TRBD2 agrees at 9 bases. Germline V lookup: CDR1 SGHTA, CDR2 FQGTGA. The CDR3 is 15 residues long. V lost 5 bases to trimming and J lost 4 bases; unmatched junction nucleotides: 6. The CDR3 region has the DNA TGTGCCAGCAGCCCTACAGCGGGGGGTTACAATGAGCAGTTCTTC. Amino acid sequence: CASSPTAGGYNEQFF.

This clone has just one count. The rearrangement joins TRBV15 to TRBJ1-5; D ambiguous. V lost 3 bases to trimming and J lost 4 bases, with 7 bases between them. The CDR3 loop spans 13 amino acids. Germline assignment: CDR1 LNHNV and CDR2 YYDKDF (reference sequence). The CDR3 sequence is CATSSENNQPQHF. For the CDR3, the DNA is TGTGCCACCAGCAGCGAGAATAATCAGCCCCAGCATTTT.

The chain is built from TRBV5-6 and TRBJ2-1; 8 bases match TRBD1. Germline V lookup: CDR1 SGHDT, CDR2 YYEEEE. Losses at the gene ends were 2 bases for V and 7 bases for J; bases not matched to a gene: 14. CDR3 length: 17 residues. CDR3 DNA sequence: TGTGCCAGCAGCTTTGGGACAGGAGCACGACTCGGTAATGAGCAGTTCTTC. Its translation is CASSFGTGARLGNEQFF.

V and J are TRBV15 and TRBJ2-4; TRBD1 agrees at 8 bases. The V gene end was trimmed by 3 bases and the J gene end by 4 bases; junction bases not matched to a gene: 8. This CDR3 is 16 amino acids long. CDR1 is LNHNV, CDR2 YYDKDF, per germline (reference sequence). CDR3 sequence (DNA): TGTGCCACCAGCAGCACCGGGACAGGAAGGAAAAACATTCAGTACTTC. Its protein product is CATSSTGTGRKNIQYF.

This clone was found once. Here the CDR3 reads CASSLNELTTYEQYF. DNA for the CDR3: TGTGCCAGCAGCTTGAATGAACTCACCACCTACGAGCAGTACTTC. The chain is built from TRBV5-5 and TRBJ2-7; D remains unclear. The CDR3 consists of 15 residues. V lost 1 base and J lost 2, with 13 bases in between. CDR1 and CDR2 from the germline V gene are SGHKS and YYEKEE (reference sequence).

The CDR3 loop reads CAIIFVRGGWTQYF. The CDR3 nucleotides are TGTGCCATCATCTTCGTTAGAGGGGGTTGGACCCAGTACTTC. The V and J genes are TRBV10-3 and TRBJ2-5; TRBD1 might be the D (6 bases). CDR3 length equals 14 residues. The germline V gene encodes CDR1 ENHRY and CDR2 SYGVKD. V lost 7 bases, J lost 7 bases, and 19 bases lay in between.

V gene TRBV15 combines with J gene TRBJ2-1, with 11 bases matching TRBD2. V lost 10 bases, J lost 9 bases, and 8 bases stayed unmatched. This CDR3 contains 13 residues. Looked up from germline, CDR1 is LNHNV and CDR2 is YYDKDF (reference sequence). As DNA, the CDR3 is TGTGCCATCAATAGCGGGGGGGCTACTGAGCAGTTCTTC. It codes for CAINSGGATEQFF.

The rearrangement joins TRBV6-5 to TRBJ2-1; possible D gene TRBD2, 6 bases. CDR3 length: 14 amino acids. Trimming left V 5 bases short and J 1 base short, with 9 bases between. Germline V lookup: CDR1 MNHEY, CDR2 SVGAGI. The CDR3 DNA reads TGTGCCAGCAGTCTGACTAGGTCCTACAATGAGCAGTTCTTC. It yields the protein CASSLTRSYNEQFF.

The chain is built from TRBV6-6 and TRBJ2-7; 8 positions agree with TRBD2. V shed 2 bases, J shed 3 bases, and the junction held 6 bases outside the gene matches. The CDR3 has 15 residues. Germline CDR1 is MNHNY and CDR2 is SVGAGI (reference sequence). Here the CDR3 reads CASSYPREGIYEQYF. The CDR3 bases are TGTGCCAGCAGTTACCCCCGGGAGGGGATCTACGAGCAGTACTTC.

This chain uses TRBV2 with TRBJ2-3, with D perhaps TRBD2 (6 bases). The V gene's germline CDR1 is SNHLY and CDR2 FYNNEI. Trimming left V 8 bases short and J 2 bases short, with 8 bases between. This CDR3 spans 12 amino acids. This chain's CDR3 is CASGGDTDTQYF. CDR3 bases: TGTGCCAGCGGCGGGGACACAGATACGCAGTATTTT.

The chain recombines TRBV18 with TRBJ2-5, with TRBD1 as a possible D gene (6 bases). From germline, CDR1 is KGHSH and CDR2 LQKENI. V was pared by 6 bases and J by 5 bases, with 25 bases between. This CDR3 contains 17 residues. The CDR3 protein is CASSLTGATPPGETQYF. The CDR3 DNA sequence: TGTGCCAGCTCGCTGACAGGCGCCACTCCTCCTGGGGAGACCCAGTACTTC.